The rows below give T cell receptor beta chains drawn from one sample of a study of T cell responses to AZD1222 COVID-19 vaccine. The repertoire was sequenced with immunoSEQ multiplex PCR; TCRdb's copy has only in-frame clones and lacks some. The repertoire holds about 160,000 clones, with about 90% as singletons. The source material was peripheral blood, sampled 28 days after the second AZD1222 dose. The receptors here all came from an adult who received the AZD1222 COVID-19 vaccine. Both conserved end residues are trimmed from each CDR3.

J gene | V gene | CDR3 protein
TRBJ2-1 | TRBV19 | ASSIVAAGGLGNEQF
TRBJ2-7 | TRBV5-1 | ASSISRGGYEQY
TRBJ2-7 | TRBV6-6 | ASTRTDSYEQY
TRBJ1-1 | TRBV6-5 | ASRRDTNTEAF
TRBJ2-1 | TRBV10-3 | AISETHRGVGDEQF
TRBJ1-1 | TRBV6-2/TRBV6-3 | ASSYYPGTGLSTEAF
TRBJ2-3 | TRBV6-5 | ASKGPRRDTQY
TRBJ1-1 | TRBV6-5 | ASIPAGGPRGAF
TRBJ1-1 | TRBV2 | ASSPDSLMNTEAF
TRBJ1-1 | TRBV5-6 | ASSEDREGAEAF
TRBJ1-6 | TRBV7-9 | ASSREGNPHYSPLH
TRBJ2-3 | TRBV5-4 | ASTVPSLADTQY
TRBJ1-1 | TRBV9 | ASSVSRNTEAF
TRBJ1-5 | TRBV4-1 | ASSLTGTPGQPQH
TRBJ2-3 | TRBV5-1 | ASSLAVAGDSTDTQY
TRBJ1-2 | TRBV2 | ASSATGRNYGYT
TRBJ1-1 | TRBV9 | ASSVGGGTANTEAF
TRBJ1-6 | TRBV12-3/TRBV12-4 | ASSGTSNSPLH
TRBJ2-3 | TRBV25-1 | ASSVVTSGVSTDTQY
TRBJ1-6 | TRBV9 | ASSVVGSANSPLH
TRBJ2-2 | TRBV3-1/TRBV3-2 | ASSQVPLVGGPGELF
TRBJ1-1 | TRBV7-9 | ASSLSPSYEAF
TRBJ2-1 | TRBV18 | ASSPTGFNEQF
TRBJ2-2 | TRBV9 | ASSPKGGYAGELF
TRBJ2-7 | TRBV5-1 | ASSLGGGYYEQY
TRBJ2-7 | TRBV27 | ASSQGTDSYEQY
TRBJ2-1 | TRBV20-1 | SASYGLRPDEQF
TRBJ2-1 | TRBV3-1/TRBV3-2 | ASSQRGTYNEQF
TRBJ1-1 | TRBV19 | ASSVTGALANTEAF
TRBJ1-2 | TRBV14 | ASSQGAAYGYT
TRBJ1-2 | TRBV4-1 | ASSHQGEGASGYT
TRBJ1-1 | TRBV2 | ASSENDGTEAF
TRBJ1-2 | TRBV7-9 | ASSRSTGYIGYT
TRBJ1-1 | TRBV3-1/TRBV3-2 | ASSQEGGADTEAF
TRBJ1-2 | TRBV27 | ASSITGRYGYT
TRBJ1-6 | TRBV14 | ASSQGTVRNSPLH
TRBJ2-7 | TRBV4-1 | ASSQVRGQGPSYEQY
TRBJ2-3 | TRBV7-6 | ASSLDLIADTQY
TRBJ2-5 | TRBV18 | ASSPSAVGRETQY
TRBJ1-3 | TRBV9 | ASSTTAGNTIY
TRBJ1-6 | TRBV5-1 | ASKGQGNSPLH
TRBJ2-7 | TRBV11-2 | ASGWLTAYEQY
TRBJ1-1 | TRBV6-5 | ASGGQATEAF
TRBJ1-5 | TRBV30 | AWSVQSNQPQH
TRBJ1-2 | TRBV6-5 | ASSSSGGYT
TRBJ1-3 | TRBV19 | ASSVEVSGNTIY
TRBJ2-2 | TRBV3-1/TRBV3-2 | ASSQEQRRTGELF
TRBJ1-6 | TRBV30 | AWGSTGSSYNSPLH
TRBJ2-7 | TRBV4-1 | ASSRSLTSGSYEQY
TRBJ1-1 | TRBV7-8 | ASSLATGPGPNTEAF
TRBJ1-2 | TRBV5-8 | ASGSRALHYGYT
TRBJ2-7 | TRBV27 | ASSPRQGAGEQY
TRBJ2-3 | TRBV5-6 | ASSLFTSGGDTQY
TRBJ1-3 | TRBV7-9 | ASSPDTLLNTIY
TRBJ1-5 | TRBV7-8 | ASSSRTVNQPQH
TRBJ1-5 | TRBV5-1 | ASSFGLGGNQPQH